The source of this TCR beta chain is a study of shared clonotypes between healthy human individuals. CDR3 length equals 13 residues. Germline V gene lookup returns CDR1 SEHNR and CDR2 FQNEAQ (reference sequence). Trimming cost V 3 bases and J 5 bases, with 8 bases left between them. Method: immunoSEQ multiplex PCR; TCRdb's copy keeps in-frame clones and lacks some. The repertoire has 1,100,000 or so clones, around 78% of them found once; the top ten carry more than 0.5%. Sequences were obtained from memory CD4+ T cells from PBMCs. Subset denoted: CD45RA-negative fraction. This rearrangement joins TRBV7-9 to TRBJ2-1, with D possibly matching TRBD1 (6 bases). The receptor's source is a man between 18 and 29 years old in good health. Some clones in this sample may be carry-over from other donors' samples. CDR3 residues: CASSLGAHNEQFF. The CDR3 DNA sequence: TGTGCCAGCAGCTTGGGGGCACACAATGAGCAGTTCTTC.